The 11 T cell receptor beta chains below were found in one sample sequenced in a study of blood T cell repertoires in COVID-19. Profiling relied on immunoSEQ multiplex PCR, and the TCRdb table lists in-frame clones only, not all of them. This table holds about 130,000 clones, around 85% found once. Specimen: peripheral blood. The receptors originated from a woman between 50 and 59 years old with acute or convalescent COVID-19.

The chain combines TRBV2 with TRBJ2-3; 16 bases agree with TRBD2. J lost 3 bases, V lost 8 bases, and 17 bases had no gene match. Germline loops: CDR1 SNHLY, CDR2 FYNNEI. The CDR3 has 20 amino acids. The CDR3, as DNA: TGTGCCAGCTTTTGGGCCGGGACTAGCGGGGGGGCGACTCGGACAGATACGCAGTATTTT. It yields the protein CASFWAGTSGGATRTDTQYF.

The chain joins TRBV7-2 to TRBJ2-1; D not certain. V was pared by 1 base and J by 3 bases, with 13 bases between. The CDR3 is 16 residues long. Germline CDR1 is SGHTA and CDR2 is FQGNSA. The CDR3 protein is CASSLVRLAVYNEQFF. The CDR3 DNA reads TGTGCCAGCAGCTTAGTTCGTCTGGCGGTCTACAATGAGCAGTTCTTC.

The V and J genes are TRBV4-1 and TRBJ1-3, with TRBD1 matching over 8 bases. The V and J ends lost 4 bases and 4 bases, in that order; junction bases with no gene match: 9. CDR1 is MGHRA, CDR2 YSYEKL, per germline. The CDR3 length is 16 residues. CDR3 sequence: CASSLAAGGLGNTIYF. DNA of the CDR3: TGCGCCAGCAGCCTGGCTGCAGGGGGCCTGGGAAACACCATATATTTT.

The rearrangement uses TRBV5-1 and TRBJ2-1; 12 bases align to TRBD1. Unmatched junction bases numbered 13, after V lost 5 bases and J lost 4 bases. The CDR3 spans 18 residues. Germline V gene lookup returns CDR1 SGHRS and CDR2 YFSETQ. CDR3: CASSFTLGQGAPYNEQFF. CDR3 nucleotide sequence: TGCGCCAGCAGTTTCACCCTGGGACAGGGGGCGCCTTACAATGAGCAGTTCTTC.

The chain uses TRBV2 and TRBJ1-4, with no clear D. CDR1 and CDR2 (germline): SNHLY, FYNNEI. CDR3 length: 11 residues. Trimming removed 7 bases at V and 5 bases at J, with 5 bases between. CDR3 DNA: TGTGCCAGCAAACAGAATGAAAAACTGTTTTTT. Translating gives CASKQNEKLFF.

The CDR3: CASSRGRGRNYGYTF. As DNA, the CDR3 is TGTGCCAGCAGCCGAGGTAGGGGTCGAAACTATGGCTACACCTTC. The chain uses TRBV3-1 (or the pseudogene TRBV3-2) and TRBJ1-2; a possible D gene is TRBD1 (5 bases). V lost 4 bases to trimming and J lost 2 bases, with 14 bases between them. In germline, CDR1 is LGHDT, CDR2 YNNKEL (reference sequence). The CDR3 length is 15 residues.

The V and J genes are TRBV9 and TRBJ1-3; possible D gene TRBD1, 5 bases. V was pared by 0 bases and J by 1 base, with 8 bases between. CDR3 length equals 15 residues. Germline assignment: CDR1 SGDLS and CDR2 YYNGEE. The CDR3 DNA reads TGTGCCAGCAGCGTAGCCGGACAATCTGGAAACACCATATATTTT. It translates to CASSVAGQSGNTIYF.

This chain uses TRBV18 with TRBJ1-6; 9 bases are a match to TRBD1. The CDR3 has 15 amino acids. V gave up 1 base and J gave up 9 bases; unmatched junction bases: 4. Germline CDR1 and CDR2: KGHSH and LQKENI. The CDR3 sequence: CASSPQGQGISPLHF. CDR3 in DNA: TGTGCCAGCTCACCACAGGGACAGGGCATTTCACCCCTCCACTTT.

The V gene is TRBV29-1, the J gene TRBJ2-2; 11 nucleotides match TRBD1. The CDR3 contains 17 residues. CDR1 and CDR2 (germline): SQVTM, ANQGSEA. J was trimmed by 6 bases and V by 3 bases; bases with no gene match: 12. The CDR3 sequence is CSVEGLRDRGTPGELFF. For the CDR3, the DNA is TGCAGCGTTGAGGGGCTTCGGGACAGGGGGACTCCCGGGGAGCTGTTTTTT.

This clone showed up just once. The chain is built from TRBV2 and TRBJ1-4, with 8 bases lining up with TRBD1. Germline CDR1 is SNHLY and CDR2 is FYNNEI. The length of the CDR3 is 16 residues. Trimming at V came to 6 bases and at J to 7 bases, leaving 13 bases not matched to a gene. This chain's CDR3 is CASSPGQGSGLEKLFF. The CDR3 DNA follows: TGTGCCAGCAGCCCCGGACAGGGAAGCGGTCTTGAAAAACTGTTTTTT.

The chain joins TRBV5-6 to TRBJ1-5; TRBD1 is a possible D gene (6 bases). The CDR3 contains 15 residues. Germline V gene lookup returns CDR1 SGHDT and CDR2 YYEEEE. The ends were cut back, 0 bases at V and 7 bases at J, with 14 bases in the middle. This CDR3 is CASSLVGQGIQPQHF. The CDR3 coding sequence is TGTGCCAGCAGCTTGGTAGGTCAGGGGATACAGCCCCAGCATTTT.